The T cell receptor beta chain under discussion was sequenced for a study of blood T cells in healthy people across ages. This clonotype has only a few counts. For the second PCR, which ran for roughly 7 to 11 cycles, a sample-barcoded 5' primer and a J-beta primer mix were used. TCRdb processed the 5' RACE reads anew with MiXCR; each CDR3 protein has one entry. The table shows about 720,000 distinct CDR3 sequences, with about 20% occurring only once. This CDR3 region has 19 residues. With 4 bases clipped from V and 1 base from J, the junction kept 8 bases outside the gene matches. Per the germline V gene, CDR1 is MNHEY and CDR2 is SMNVEV (reference sequence).

This chain uses TRBV27 with TRBJ2-1; 15 bases are a match to TRBD2. The receptor was derived from a man between 65 and 85 years old in good health. Input material: blood. In DNA form, the CDR3 reads TGTGCCAGCAGTTCTCCCGGACTAGCGGGAGGGCTATCCTACAATGAGCAGTTCTTC. It specifies CASSSPGLAGGLSYNEQFF.